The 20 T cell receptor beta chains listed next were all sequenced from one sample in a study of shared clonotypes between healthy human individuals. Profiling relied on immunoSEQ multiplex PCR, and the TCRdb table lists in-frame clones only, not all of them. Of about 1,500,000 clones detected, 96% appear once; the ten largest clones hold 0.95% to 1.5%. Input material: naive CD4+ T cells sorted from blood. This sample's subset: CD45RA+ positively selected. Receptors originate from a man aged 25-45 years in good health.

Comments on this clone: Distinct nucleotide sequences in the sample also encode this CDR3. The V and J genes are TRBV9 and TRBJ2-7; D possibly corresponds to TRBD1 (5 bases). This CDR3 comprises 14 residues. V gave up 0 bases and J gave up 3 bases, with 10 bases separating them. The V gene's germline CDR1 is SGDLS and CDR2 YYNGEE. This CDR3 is CASSVGSGNYEQYF. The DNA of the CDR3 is TGTGCCAGCAGCGTAGGTTCAGGGAACTACGAGCAGTACTTC.

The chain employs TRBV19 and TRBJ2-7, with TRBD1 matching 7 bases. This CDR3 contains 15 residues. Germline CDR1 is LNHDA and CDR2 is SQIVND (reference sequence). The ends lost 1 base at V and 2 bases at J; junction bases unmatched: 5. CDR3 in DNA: TGTGCCAGTAGTATAGGGACAGGCAGCCCCTACGAGCAGTACTTC. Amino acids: CASSIGTGSPYEQYF.

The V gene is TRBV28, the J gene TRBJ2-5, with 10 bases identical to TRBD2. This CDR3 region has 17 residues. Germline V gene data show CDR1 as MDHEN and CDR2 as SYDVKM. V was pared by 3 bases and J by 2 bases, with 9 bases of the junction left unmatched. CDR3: CASSLRAGGTKQETQYF. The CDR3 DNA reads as TGTGCCAGCAGTTTGAGAGCGGGAGGGACCAAACAAGAGACCCAGTACTTC.

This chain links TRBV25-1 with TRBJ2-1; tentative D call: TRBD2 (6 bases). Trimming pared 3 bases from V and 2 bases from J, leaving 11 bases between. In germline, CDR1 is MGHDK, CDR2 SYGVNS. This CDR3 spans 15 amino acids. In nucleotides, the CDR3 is TGTGCCAGCAGTGATGCTGGGACTGCCTACAATGAGCAGTTCTTC. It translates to CASSDAGTAYNEQFF.

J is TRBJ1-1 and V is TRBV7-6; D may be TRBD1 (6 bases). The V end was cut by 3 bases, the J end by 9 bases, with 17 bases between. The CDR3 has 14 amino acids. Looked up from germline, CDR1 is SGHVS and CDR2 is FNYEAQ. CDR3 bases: TGTGCCAGCAGCTTCGGGGACATTAAACCAAAAGCTTTCTTT. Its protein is CASSFGDIKPKAFF. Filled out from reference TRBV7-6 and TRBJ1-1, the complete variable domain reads GAGVSQSPRYKVTKRGQDVALRCDPISGHVSLYWYRQALGQGPEFLTYFNYEAQQDKSGLPNDRFSAERPEGSISTLTIQRTEQRDSAMYRCASSFGDIKPKAFFGQGTRLTVV.

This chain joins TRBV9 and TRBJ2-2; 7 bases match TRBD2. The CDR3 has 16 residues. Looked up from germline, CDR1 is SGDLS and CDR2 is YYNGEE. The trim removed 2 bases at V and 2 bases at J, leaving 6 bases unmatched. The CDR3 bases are TGTGCCAGCAGCGTCGGACTAGGGGACAACACCGGGGAGCTGTTTTTT. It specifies CASSVGLGDNTGELFF.

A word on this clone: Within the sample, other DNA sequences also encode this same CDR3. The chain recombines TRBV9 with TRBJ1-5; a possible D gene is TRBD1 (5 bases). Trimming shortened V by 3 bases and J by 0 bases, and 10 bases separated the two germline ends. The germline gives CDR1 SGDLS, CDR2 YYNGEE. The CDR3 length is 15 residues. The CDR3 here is CASSATGYSNQPQHF. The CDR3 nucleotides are TGTGCCAGCAGCGCTACAGGATATAGCAATCAGCCCCAGCATTTT.

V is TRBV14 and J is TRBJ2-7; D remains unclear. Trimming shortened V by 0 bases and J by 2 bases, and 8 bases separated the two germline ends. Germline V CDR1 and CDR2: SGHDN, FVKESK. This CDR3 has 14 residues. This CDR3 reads CASSQDATPYEQYF. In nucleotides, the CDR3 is TGTGCCAGCAGCCAAGATGCTACCCCCTACGAGCAGTACTTC.

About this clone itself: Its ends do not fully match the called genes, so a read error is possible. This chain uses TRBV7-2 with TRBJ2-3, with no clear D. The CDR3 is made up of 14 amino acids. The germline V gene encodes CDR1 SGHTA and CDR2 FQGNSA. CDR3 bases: TGCGCCAGCAGCCAAGATGCCCCCTCCCGCCCGCAGTATTTT. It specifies CASSQDAPSRPQYF.

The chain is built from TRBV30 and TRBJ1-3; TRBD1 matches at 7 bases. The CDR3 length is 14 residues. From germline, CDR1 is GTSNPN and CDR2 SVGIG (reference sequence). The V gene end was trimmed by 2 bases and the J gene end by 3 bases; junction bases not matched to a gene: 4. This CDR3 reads CAWSIGGNGNTIYF. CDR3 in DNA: TGTGCCTGGAGTATAGGGGGCAATGGAAACACCATATATTTT.

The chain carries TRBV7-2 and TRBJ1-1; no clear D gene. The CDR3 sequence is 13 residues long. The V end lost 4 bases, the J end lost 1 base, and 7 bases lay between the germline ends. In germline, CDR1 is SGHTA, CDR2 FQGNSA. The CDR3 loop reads CASSSQENTEAFF. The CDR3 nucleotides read TGTGCCAGCAGCTCGCAGGAGAACACTGAAGCTTTCTTT.

The CDR3 DNA reads TGTGCCAGCAGTTTTCTTGGGGACAGGGCTAAGCCCCAGCATTTT. Translating gives CASSFLGDRAKPQHF. The chain carries TRBV28 and TRBJ1-5, with 9 bases aligning to TRBD1. The CDR3 contains 15 residues. Germline V gene data show CDR1 as MDHEN and CDR2 as SYDVKM. J lost 8 bases, V lost 3 bases, and 8 bases had no gene match.

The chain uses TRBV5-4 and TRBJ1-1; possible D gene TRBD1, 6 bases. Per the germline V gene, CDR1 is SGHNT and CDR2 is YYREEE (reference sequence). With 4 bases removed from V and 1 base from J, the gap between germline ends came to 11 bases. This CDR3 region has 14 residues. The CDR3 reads CASSTGQRNTEAFF. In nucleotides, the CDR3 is TGTGCCAGCAGCACTGGACAGAGGAACACTGAAGCTTTCTTT.

CDR3 residues: CASSYSWGKNTGELFF. The CDR3 DNA reads TGTGCCAGCAGTTACTCGTGGGGGAAGAACACCGGGGAGCTGTTTTTT. The chain employs TRBV6-5 and TRBJ2-2; TRBD1 or TRBD2 may be the D gene (5 bases each). V lost 0 bases and J lost 1, with 9 bases in between. CDR3 length: 16 residues. Germline lookup yields CDR1 MNHEY and CDR2 SVGAGI.

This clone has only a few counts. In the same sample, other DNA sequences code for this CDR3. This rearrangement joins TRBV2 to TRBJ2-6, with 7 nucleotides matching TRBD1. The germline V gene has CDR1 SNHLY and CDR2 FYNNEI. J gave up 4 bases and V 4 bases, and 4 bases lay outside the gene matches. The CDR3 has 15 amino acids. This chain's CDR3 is CASSADRAGANVLTF. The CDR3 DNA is TGTGCCAGCAGTGCCGACAGGGCCGGGGCCAACGTCCTGACTTTC.

CDR3 amino acids: CASSRAPGLAADEQFF. The CDR3 DNA reads as TGTGCCAGCAGCCGAGCACCGGGACTAGCAGCAGATGAGCAGTTCTTC. The genes are TRBV7-7 and TRBJ2-1; 9 nucleotides line up with TRBD2. The CDR3 spans 16 residues. Losses at the gene ends were 5 bases for V and 8 bases for J; bases not matched to a gene: 13. Germline-derived CDR1 and CDR2 are SSHAT and FNYEAQ (reference sequence).

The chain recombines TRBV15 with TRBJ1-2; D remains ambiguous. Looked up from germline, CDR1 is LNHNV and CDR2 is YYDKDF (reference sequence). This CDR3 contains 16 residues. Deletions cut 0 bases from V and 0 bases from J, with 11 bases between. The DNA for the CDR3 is TGTGCCACCAGCAGAGATCTGGAAGGGCCTAACTATGGCTACACCTTC. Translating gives CATSRDLEGPNYGYTF.

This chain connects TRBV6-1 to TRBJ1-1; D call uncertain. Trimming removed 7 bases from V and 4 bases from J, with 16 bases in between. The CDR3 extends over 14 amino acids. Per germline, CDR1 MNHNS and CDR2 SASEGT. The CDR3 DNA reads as TGTGCCAGCACAAGGGTGGACGGGCTCACTGAAGCTTTCTTT. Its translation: CASTRVDGLTEAFF.

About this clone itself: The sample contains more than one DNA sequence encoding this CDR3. CDR3 in DNA: TGTGCCAGCAGGATGGAAGGGGTTGGTCAACCCCAGCATTTT. This sequence encodes CASRMEGVGQPQHF. The gene calls are TRBV2 and TRBJ1-5; a weak D match, TRBD1 (5 bases). The length of the CDR3 is 14 residues. Trimming took off 6 bases at V and 10 bases at J, with 19 bases between the two ends. Looked up from germline, CDR1 is SNHLY and CDR2 is FYNNEI.

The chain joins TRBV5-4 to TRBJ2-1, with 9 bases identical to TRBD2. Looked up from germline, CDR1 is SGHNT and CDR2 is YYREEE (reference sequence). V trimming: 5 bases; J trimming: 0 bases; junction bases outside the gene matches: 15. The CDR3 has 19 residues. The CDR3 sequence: CASSRLAGPTMSSYNEQFF. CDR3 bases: TGTGCCAGCAGTCGGCTAGCGGGACCCACAATGAGCTCCTACAATGAGCAGTTCTTC.